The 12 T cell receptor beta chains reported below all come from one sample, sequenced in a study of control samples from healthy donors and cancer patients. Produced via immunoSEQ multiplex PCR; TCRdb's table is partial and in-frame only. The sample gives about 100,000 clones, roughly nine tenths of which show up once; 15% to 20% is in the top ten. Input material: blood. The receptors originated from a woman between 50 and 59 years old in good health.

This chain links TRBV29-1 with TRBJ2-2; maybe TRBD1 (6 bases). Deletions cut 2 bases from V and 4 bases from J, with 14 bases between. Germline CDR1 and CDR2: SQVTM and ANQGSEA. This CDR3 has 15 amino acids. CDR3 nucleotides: TGCAGCGTTGAATTGGGTAGGGGGAGCACCGGGGAGCTGTTTTTT. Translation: CSVELGRGSTGELFF.

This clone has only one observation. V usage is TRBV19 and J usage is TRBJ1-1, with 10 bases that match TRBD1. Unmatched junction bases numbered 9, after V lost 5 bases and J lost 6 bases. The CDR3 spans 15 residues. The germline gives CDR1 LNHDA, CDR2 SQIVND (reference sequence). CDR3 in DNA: TGTGCCAGTAGTGGTCCGGGACAGGGGACCCCTGAAGCTTTCTTT. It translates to CASSGPGQGTPEAFF.

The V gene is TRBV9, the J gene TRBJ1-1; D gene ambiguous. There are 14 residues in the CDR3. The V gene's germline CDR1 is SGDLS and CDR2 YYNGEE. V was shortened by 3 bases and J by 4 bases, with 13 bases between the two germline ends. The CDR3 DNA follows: TGTGCCAGCAGCGCAGAACCGGTCTTCACTGAAGCTTTCTTT. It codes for CASSAEPVFTEAFF.

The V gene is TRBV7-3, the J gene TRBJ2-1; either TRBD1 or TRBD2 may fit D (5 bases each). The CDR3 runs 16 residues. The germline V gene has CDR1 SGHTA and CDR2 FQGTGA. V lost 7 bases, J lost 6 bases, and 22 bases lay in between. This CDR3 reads CASTKGPGQLPNEQFF. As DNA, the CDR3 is TGTGCCAGCACCAAGGGACCGGGCCAGCTTCCCAATGAGCAGTTCTTC.

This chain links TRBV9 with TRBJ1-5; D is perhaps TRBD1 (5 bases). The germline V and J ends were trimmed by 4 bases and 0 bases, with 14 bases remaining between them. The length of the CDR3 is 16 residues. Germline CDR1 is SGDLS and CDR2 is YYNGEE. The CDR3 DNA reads TGTGCCAGCAGCCTAGGGACTTTCCCTAGCAATCAGCCCCAGCATTTT. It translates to CASSLGTFPSNQPQHF.

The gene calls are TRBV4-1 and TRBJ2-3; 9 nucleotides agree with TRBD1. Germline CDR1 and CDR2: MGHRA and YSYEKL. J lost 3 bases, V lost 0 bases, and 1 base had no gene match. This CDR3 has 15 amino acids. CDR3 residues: CASSQEDRGTDTQYF. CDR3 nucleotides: TGCGCCAGCAGCCAAGAGGACAGGGGTACAGATACGCAGTATTTT.

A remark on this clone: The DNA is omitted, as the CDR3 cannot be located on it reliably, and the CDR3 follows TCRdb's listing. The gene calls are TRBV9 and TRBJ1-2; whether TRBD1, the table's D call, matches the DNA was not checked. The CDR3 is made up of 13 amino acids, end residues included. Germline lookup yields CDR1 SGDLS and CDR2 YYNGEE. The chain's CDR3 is CASSVVGQGATTF.

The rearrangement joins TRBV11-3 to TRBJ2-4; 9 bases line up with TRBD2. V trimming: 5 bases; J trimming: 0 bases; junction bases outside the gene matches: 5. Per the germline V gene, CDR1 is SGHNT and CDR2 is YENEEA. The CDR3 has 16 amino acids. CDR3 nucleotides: TGTGCCAGCAGCAAAGAGCGGGGGGTAGCCAAAAACATTCAGTACTTC. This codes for CASSKERGVAKNIQYF.

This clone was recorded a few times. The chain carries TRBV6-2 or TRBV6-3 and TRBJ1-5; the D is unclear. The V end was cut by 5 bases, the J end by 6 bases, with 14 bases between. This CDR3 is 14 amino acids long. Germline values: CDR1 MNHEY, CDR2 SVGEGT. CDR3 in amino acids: CASSAAGESQPQHF. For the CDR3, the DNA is TGTGCCAGCAGTGCCGCCGGGGAGTCTCAGCCCCAGCATTTT.

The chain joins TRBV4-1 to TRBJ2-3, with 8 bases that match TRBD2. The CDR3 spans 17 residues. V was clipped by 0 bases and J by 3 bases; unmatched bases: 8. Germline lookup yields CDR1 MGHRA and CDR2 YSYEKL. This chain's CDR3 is CASSQDRSGSGTDTQYF. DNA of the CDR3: TGCGCCAGCAGCCAAGATCGGAGCGGGAGCGGTACAGATACGCAGTATTTT.

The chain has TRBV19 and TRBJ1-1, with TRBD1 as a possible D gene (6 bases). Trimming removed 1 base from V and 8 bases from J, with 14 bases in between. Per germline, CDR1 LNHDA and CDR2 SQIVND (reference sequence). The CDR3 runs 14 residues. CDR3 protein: CASSIGGGGPEAFF. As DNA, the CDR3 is TGTGCCAGTAGTATAGGAGGGGGAGGGCCCGAAGCTTTCTTT.

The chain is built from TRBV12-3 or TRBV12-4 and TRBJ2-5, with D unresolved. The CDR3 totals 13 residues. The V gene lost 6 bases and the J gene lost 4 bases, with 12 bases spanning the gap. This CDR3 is CASSQRVGETQYF. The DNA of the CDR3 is TGTGCCAGCAGCCAGCGAGTCGGAGAGACCCAGTACTTC.